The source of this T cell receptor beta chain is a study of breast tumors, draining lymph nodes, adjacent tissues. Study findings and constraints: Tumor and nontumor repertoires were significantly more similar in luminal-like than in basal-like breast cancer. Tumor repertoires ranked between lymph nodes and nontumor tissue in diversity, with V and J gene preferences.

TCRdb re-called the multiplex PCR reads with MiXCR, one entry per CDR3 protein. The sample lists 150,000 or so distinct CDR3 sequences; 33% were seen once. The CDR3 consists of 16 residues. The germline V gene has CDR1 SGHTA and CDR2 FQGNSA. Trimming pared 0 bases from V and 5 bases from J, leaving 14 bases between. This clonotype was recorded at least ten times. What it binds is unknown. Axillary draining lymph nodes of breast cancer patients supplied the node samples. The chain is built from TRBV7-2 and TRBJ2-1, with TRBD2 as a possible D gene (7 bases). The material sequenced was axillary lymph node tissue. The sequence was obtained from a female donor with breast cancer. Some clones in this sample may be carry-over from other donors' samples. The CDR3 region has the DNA TGTGCCAGCAGCTTAGCGGCTGCGGGGGCGAACAATGAGCAGTTCTTC. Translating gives CASSLAAAGANNEQFF.